The T cell receptor (beta chain) described here comes from a study of control samples from healthy donors and cancer patients. Trimming took 1 base from V and 7 from J; bases not matched to a gene: 4. The CDR3 covers 15 residues. Germline-derived CDR1 and CDR2 are SGHTA and FQGNSA. Measured with immunoSEQ multiplex PCR; TCRdb has only the in-frame clones, and not every one. In the table there are roughly 170,000 clones, roughly 94% of which are singletons. Sequences were obtained from blood. The rearrangement joins TRBV7-2 to TRBJ1-6; 7 bases are a match to TRBD1. The source of this sequence is a woman between 18 and 29 years old in good health. This CDR3 reads CASSLGQGLNSPLHF. The CDR3 DNA reads TGTGCCAGCAGCTTAGGACAGGGCTTAAATTCACCCCTCCACTTT. Drawing the rest from reference TRBV7-2 and TRBJ1-6, the complete variable domain is GAGVSQSPSNKVTEKGKDVELRCDPISGHTALYWYRQSLGQGLEFLIYFQGNSAPDKSGLPSDRFSAERTGGSVSTLTIQRTQQEDSAVYLCASSLGQGLNSPLHFGNGTRLTVT.